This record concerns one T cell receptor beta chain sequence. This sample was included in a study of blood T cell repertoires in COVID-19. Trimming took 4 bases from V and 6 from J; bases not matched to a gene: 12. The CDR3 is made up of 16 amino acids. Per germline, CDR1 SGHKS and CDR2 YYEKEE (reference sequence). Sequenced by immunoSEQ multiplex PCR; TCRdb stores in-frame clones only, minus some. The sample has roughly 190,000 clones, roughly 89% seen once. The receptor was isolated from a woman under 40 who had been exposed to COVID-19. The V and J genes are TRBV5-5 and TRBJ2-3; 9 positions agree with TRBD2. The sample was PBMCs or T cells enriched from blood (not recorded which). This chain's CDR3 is CASSTSRGGLGDTQYF. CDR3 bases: TGTGCCAGCAGCACCTCGCGGGGGGGCCTAGGGGATACGCAGTATTTT.